This paragraph reports one TCR beta chain. Antigen unknown. The CDR3 consists of 16 residues. CDR1 is SGDLS and CDR2 is YYNGEE in the germline V gene. The ends were cut back, 0 bases at V and 6 bases at J, with 16 bases in the middle. TCRdb's copy holds only in-frame clones and misses some; the assay was immunoSEQ multiplex PCR. The repertoire holds 90,000 to 120,000 clones, with 92% as singletons. This entry is derived from a study of T cell responses to AZD1222 COVID-19 vaccine. The wider study: Pooled together were second doses at about 4 or about 12 weeks.

Notes on the study in general: Sampling captured repertoires only after the peak T cell response.

The clonotype comes from an adult in good health. J is TRBJ2-1 and V is TRBV9; the D is unclear. The sample in question was peripheral blood, obtained on day 0 of AZD1222 vaccination. The CDR3 region has the DNA TGTGCCAGCAGCGTAGGCGGCGGCCGTAAAGTCAATGAGCAGTTCTTC. Translated, it gives CASSVGGGRKVNEQFF.